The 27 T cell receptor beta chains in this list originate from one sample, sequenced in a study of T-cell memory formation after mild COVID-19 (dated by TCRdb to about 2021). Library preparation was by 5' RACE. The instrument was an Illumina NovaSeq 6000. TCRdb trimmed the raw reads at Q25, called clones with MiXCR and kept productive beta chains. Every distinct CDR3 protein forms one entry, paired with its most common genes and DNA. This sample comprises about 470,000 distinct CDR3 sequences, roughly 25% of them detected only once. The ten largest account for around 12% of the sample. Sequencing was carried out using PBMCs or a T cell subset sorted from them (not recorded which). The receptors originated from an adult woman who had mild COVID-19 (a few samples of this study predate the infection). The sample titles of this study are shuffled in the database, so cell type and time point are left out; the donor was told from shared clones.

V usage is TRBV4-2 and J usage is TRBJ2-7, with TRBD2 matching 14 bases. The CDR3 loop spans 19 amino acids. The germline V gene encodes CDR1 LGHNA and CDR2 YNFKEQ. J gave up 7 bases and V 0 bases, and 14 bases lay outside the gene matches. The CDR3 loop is CASSQESMGLAGATREQYF. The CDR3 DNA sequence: TGTGCCAGCAGCCAAGAGAGTATGGGACTAGCGGGAGCGACGCGGGAGCAGTACTTC.

CDR3 coding DNA: TGTGCCAGCAGTTTCGTAGCGGCTAGCGGCACAGATACGCAGTATTTT. Its translation is CASSFVAASGTDTQYF. The rearrangement joins TRBV12-3 or TRBV12-4 to TRBJ2-3; perhaps TRBD2 as D (6 bases). The CDR3 has 16 amino acids. The V gene lost 3 bases and the J gene lost 1 base, with 14 bases spanning the gap.

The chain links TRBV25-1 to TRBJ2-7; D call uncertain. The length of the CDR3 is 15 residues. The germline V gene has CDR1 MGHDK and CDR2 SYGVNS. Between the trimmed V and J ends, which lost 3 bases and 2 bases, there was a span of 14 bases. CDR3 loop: CASSETGSLTYEQYF. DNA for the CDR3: TGTGCCAGCAGTGAGACCGGCAGCCTCACCTACGAGCAGTACTTC.

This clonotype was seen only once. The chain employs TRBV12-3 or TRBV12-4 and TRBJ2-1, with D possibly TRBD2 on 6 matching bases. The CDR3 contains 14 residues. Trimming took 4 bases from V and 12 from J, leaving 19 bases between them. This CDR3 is CASSSWRDGHGQFF. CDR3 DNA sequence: TGTGCCAGCAGTTCATGGCGGGACGGCCACGGGCAGTTCTTC.

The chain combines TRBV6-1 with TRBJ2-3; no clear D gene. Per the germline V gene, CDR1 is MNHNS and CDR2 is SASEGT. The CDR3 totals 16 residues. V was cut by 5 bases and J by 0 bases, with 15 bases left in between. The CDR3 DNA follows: TGTGCCAGCAGTTCCCCTGGTAGTCCTAGCACAGATACGCAGTATTTT. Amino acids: CASSSPGSPSTDTQYF.

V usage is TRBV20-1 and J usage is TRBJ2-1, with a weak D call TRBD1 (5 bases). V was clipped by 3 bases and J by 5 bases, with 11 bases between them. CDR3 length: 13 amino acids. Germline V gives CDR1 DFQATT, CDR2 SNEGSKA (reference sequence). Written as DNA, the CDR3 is TGCAGTGCTAGTCTCTCAGGGCACAATGAGCAGTTCTTC. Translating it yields CSASLSGHNEQFF.

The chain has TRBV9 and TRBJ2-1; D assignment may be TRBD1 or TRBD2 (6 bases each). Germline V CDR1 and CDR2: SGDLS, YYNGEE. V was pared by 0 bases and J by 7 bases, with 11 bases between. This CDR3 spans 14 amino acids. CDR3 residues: CASSVGGAWNEQFF. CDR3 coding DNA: TGTGCCAGCAGCGTAGGGGGGGCCTGGAATGAGCAGTTCTTC.

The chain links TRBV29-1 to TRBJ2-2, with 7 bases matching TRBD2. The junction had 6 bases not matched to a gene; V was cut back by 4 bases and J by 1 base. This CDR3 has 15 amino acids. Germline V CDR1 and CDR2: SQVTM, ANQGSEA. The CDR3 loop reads CSVVAGSGNTGELFF. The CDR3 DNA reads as TGCAGCGTTGTAGCGGGTAGCGGGAACACCGGGGAGCTGTTTTTT.

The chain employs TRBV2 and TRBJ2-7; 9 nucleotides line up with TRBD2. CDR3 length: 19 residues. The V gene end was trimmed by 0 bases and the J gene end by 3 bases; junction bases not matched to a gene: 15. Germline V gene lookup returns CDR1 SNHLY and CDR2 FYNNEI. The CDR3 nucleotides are TGTGCCAGCAGTGAAGCGCAATGGATAGATGGGACTAGCCACTACGAGCAGTACTTC. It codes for CASSEAQWIDGTSHYEQYF.

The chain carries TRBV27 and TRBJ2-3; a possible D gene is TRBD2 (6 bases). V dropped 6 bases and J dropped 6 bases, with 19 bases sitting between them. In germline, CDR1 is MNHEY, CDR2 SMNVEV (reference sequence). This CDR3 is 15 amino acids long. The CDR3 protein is CASRLTPGLPDTQYF. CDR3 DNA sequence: TGTGCCAGCAGGCTGACACCGGGACTCCCCGATACGCAGTATTTT.

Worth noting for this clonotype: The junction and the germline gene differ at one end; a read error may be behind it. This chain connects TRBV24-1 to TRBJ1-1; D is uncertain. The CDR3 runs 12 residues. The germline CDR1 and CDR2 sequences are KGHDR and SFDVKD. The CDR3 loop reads CATSDLGGEAFF. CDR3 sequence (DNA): TGTGCCACCAGCGATTTGGGCGGAGAAGCTTTCTTT.

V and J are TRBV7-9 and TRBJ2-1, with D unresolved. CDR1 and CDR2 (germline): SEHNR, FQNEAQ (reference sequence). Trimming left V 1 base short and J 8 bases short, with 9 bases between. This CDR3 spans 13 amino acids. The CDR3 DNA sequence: TGTGCCAGCAGCTTAGGCTACAATGATGAGCAGTTCTTC. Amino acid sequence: CASSLGYNDEQFF.

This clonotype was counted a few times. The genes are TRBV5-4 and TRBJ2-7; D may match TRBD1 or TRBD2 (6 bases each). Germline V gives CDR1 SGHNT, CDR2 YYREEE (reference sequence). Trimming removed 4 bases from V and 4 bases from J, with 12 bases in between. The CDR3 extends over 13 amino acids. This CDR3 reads CASSETRGYEQYF. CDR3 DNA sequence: TGTGCCAGCAGCGAGACTAGGGGGTACGAGCAGTACTTC.

CDR3 loop: CASSLDSGGSKFF. The CDR3 DNA follows: TGTGCCAGCAGCTTAGATAGCGGGGGCTCAAAGTTCTTC. V usage is TRBV7-2 and J usage is TRBJ2-1; 9 positions agree with TRBD2. The CDR3 sequence is 13 residues long. In germline, CDR1 is SGHTA, CDR2 FQGNSA. With V trimmed by 1 base and J by 14 bases, 6 bases remained unmatched.

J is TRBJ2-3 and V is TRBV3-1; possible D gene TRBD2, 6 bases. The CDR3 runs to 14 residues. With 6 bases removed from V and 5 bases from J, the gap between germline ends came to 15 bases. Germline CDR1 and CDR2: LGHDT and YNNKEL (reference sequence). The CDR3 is CASRHGPAGDTQYF. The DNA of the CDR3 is TGTGCCAGCAGACACGGACCAGCGGGAGATACGCAGTATTTT.

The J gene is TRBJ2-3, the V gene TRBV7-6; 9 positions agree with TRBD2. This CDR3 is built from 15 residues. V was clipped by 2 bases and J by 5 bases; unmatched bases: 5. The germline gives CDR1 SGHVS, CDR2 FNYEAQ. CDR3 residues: CASSLLSGGKDTQYF. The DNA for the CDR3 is TGTGCCAGCAGCTTATTGAGCGGGGGGAAAGATACGCAGTATTTT.

CDR3 sequence reads: CASSFRTGVGYTF. CDR3 DNA: TGTGCCAGCAGCTTTAGGACAGGGGTCGGCTACACCTTC. The genes are TRBV7-9 and TRBJ1-2; 9 nucleotides match TRBD1. Germline V gene lookup returns CDR1 SEHNR and CDR2 FQNEAQ (reference sequence). Germline trimming cut 3 bases from V and 8 bases from J; bases unmatched to any gene: 4. The CDR3 runs to 13 residues.

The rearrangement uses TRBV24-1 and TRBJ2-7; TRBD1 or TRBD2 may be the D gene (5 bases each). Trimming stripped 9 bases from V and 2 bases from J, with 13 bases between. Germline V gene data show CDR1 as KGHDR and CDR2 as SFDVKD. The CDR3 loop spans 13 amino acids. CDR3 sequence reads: CATQRGTAYEQYF. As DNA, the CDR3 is TGTGCCACCCAGAGGGGCACGGCCTACGAGCAGTACTTC.

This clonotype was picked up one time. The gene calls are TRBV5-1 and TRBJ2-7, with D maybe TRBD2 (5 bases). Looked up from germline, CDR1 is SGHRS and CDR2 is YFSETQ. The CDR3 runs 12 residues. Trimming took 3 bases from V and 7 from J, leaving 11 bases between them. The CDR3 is CASSSRGVEQYF. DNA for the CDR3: TGCGCCAGCAGCTCTCGGGGAGTGGAGCAGTACTTC.

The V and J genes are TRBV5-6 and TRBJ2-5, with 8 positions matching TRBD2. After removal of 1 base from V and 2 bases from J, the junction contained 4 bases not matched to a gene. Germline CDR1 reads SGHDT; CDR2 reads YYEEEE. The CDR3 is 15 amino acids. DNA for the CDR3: TGTGCCAGCAGCTTGCCGGGGGGGAGTCAAGAGACCCAGTACTTC. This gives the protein CASSLPGGSQETQYF.

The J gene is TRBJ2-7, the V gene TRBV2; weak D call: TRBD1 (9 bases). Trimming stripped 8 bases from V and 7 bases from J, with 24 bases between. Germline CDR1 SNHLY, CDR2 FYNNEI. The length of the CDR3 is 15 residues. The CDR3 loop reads CASAPSGTGTREQYF. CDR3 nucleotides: TGTGCCAGCGCCCCTTCCGGGACAGGGACTAGAGAGCAGTACTTC.

CDR3 in amino acids: CASSLALVGNTIYF. The CDR3 nucleotides are TGTGCCAGCAGTTTAGCGCTGGTTGGAAACACCATATATTTT. This chain uses TRBV12-3 or TRBV12-4 with TRBJ1-3; D unresolved. Trimming removed 0 bases from V and 3 bases from J, with 6 bases in between. The CDR3 has 14 amino acids.

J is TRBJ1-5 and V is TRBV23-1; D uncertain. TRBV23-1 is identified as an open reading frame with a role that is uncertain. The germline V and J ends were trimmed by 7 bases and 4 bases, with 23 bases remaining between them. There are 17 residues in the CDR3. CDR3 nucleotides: TGCGCCAGCACCCAAAACCGGAGAGGACTCCTAAATCAGCCCCAGCATTTT. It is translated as CASTQNRRGLLNQPQHF.

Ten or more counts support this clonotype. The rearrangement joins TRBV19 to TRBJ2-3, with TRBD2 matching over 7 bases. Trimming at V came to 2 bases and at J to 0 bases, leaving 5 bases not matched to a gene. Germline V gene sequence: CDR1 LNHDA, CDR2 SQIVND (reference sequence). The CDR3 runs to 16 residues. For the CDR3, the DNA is TGTGCCAGTAGTATAAGAGCGGGGCCTAGCACAGATACGCAGTATTTT. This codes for CASSIRAGPSTDTQYF.

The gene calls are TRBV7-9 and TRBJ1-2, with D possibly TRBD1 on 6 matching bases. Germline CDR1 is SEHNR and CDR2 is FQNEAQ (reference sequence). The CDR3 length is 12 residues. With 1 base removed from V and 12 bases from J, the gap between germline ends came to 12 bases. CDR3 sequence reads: CASSLGTVWHTF. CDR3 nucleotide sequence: TGTGCCAGCAGCTTAGGGACAGTCTGGCACACCTTC.

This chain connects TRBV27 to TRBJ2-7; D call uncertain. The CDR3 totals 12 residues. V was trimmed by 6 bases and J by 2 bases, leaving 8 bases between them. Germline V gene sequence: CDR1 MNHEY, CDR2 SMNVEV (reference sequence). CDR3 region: CASRAAPYEQYF. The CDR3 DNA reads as TGTGCCAGCAGGGCAGCTCCCTACGAGCAGTACTTC.

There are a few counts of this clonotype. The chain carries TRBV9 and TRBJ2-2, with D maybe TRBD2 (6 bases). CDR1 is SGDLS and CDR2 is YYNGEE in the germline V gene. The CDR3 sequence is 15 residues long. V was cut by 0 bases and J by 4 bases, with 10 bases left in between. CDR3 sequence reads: CASSVGGLTTGELFF. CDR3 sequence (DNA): TGTGCCAGCAGCGTAGGGGGACTTACCACCGGGGAGCTGTTTTTT.